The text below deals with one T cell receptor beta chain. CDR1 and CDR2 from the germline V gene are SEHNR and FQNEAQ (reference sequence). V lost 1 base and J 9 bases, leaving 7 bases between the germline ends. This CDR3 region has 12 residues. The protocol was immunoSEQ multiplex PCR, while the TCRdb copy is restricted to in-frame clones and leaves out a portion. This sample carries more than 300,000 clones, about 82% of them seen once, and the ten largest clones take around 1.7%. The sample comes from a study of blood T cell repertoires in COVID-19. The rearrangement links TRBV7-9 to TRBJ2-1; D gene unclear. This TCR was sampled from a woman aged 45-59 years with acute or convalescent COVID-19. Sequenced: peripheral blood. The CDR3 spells CASSLGLSEQFF. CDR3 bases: TGTGCCAGCAGCTTAGGCTTGAGTGAGCAGTTCTTC. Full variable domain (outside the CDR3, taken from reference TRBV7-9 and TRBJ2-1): DTGVSQNPRHKITKRGQNVTFRCDPISEHNRLYWYRQTLGQGPEFLTYFQNEAQLEKSRLLSDRFSAERPKGSFSTLEIQRTEQGDSAMYLCASSLGLSEQFFGPGTRLTVL.